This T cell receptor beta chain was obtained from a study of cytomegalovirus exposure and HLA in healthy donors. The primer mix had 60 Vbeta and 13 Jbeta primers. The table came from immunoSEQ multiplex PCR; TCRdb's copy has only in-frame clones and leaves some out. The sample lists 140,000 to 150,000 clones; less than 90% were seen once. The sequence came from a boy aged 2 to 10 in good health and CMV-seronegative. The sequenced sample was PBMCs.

The CDR3 loop reads CATSRDLLEPGQGAGNTIYF. CDR3 coding DNA: TGTGCCACCAGCAGAGATCTCCTGGAACCTGGACAGGGAGCTGGAAACACCATATATTTT. This chain joins TRBV15 and TRBJ1-3; 8 bases agree with TRBD1. The germline gives CDR1 LNHNV, CDR2 YYDKDF (reference sequence). CDR3 size: 20 residues. Losses at the gene ends were 0 bases for V and 2 bases for J; bases not matched to a gene: 15.